What follows are 22 T cell receptor beta chains derived from one specimen sequenced in a study of neurological immune-mediated disorders. Time point noted: longitudinal time-point 3. TCRdb re-called the 5' RACE reads through MiXCR, storing one row per CDR3 protein. This sample yields 84,000 or so distinct CDR3 sequences, of which approximately 4.6% are seen a single time; 5% to 6% belongs to the top ten. The sample was PBMCs. These receptors all come from a woman in her sixties or seventies with multiple sclerosis.

This clonotype was seen many times. This sequence joins TRBV7-9 and TRBJ1-2, with 7 bases fitting TRBD1. The V gene's germline CDR1 is SEHNR and CDR2 FQNEAQ (reference sequence). Unmatched junction bases numbered 7, after V lost 3 bases and J lost 6 bases. The CDR3 covers 14 residues. CDR3 protein: CASSLTGQGNGYTF. DNA of the CDR3: TGTGCCAGCAGCTTGACAGGGCAAGGGAATGGCTACACCTTC.

This clonotype was seen repeatedly, ten times or more. This sequence joins TRBV20-1 and TRBJ1-5, with no clear D. The V end was cut by 2 bases, the J end by 9 bases, with 17 bases between. CDR1 DFQATT and CDR2 SNEGSKA come from the germline V gene (reference sequence). The length of the CDR3 is 14 residues. The CDR3 nucleotides read TGCAGTGCTAGATTCGACTGGGAGCAAGGGCCCCAGCATTTT. Translated: CSARFDWEQGPQHF.

This clonotype was seen ten or more times. This chain links TRBV14 with TRBJ1-1, with no clear D. From germline, CDR1 is SGHDN and CDR2 FVKESK. This CDR3 has 13 amino acids. Trimming left V 5 bases short and J 1 base short, with 8 bases between. Written as DNA, the CDR3 is TGTGCCAGCAGCTCCTACAGGAACACTGAAGCTTTCTTT. Encoded protein: CASSSYRNTEAFF.

Ten or more counts support this clonotype. This chain connects TRBV10-2 to TRBJ1-1; 12 bases are shared with TRBD1. The germline V gene has CDR1 WSHSY and CDR2 SAAADI. J was trimmed by 2 bases and V by 0 bases; bases with no gene match: 4. The CDR3 has 17 residues. In nucleotides, the CDR3 is TGCGCCAGCAGTGAGTCGATGGGACAGGGGGCCAACACTGAAGCTTTCTTT. It codes for CASSESMGQGANTEAFF.

This clonotype occurred many times. The final CDR3 position lacks the conserved phenylalanine or tryptophan, pointing to a likely read error. Because the CDR3's place on the DNA is in doubt, the DNA is left out and the CDR3 is given as listed by TCRdb. The chain recombines TRBV2 with TRBJ2-1; TRBD1, as called in the table, went unchecked against the DNA. The CDR3 is 13 residues long, counting both termini. Germline assignment: CDR1 SNHLY and CDR2 FYNNEI. CDR3 protein: CASSERGPTGKGV.

This clonotype has a count of ten or more. The chain recombines TRBV5-1 with TRBJ2-3, with 7 bases that match TRBD1. CDR1 SGHRS and CDR2 YFSETQ come from the germline V gene. The V and J ends lost 0 bases and 4 bases, in that order; junction bases with no gene match: 5. The CDR3 sequence is 15 residues long. The CDR3 bases are TGCGCCAGCAGCTTGGTAGGGGGCGCATCAGATACGCAGTATTTT. Protein: CASSLVGGASDTQYF.

The table lists this clonotype with many counts. The chain joins TRBV5-1 to TRBJ2-5, with D possibly being TRBD2 (7 bases). Trimming shortened V by 1 base and J by 5 bases, and 15 bases separated the two germline ends. From germline, CDR1 is SGHRS and CDR2 YFSETQ. The CDR3 consists of 15 residues. As DNA, the CDR3 is TGCGCCAGCAGCTTGAACACGGGGGGCGCGGAGACCCAGTACTTC. This encodes CASSLNTGGAETQYF.

This clonotype was picked up many times. The chain recombines TRBV5-1 with TRBJ2-3, with 9 bases lining up with TRBD1. J gave up 4 bases and V 7 bases, and 10 bases lay outside the gene matches. The CDR3 is 15 residues long. Germline V gene data show CDR1 as SGHRS and CDR2 as YFSETQ. CDR3 amino acids: CASRTGDRAADTQYF. Written as DNA, the CDR3 is TGCGCCAGCCGAACCGGGGACAGGGCTGCAGATACGCAGTATTTT.

This clonotype has ten or more counts. The chain links TRBV12-3 or TRBV12-4 to TRBJ2-3; 9 bases are shared with TRBD2. The CDR3 is 16 amino acids. J lost 0 bases, V lost 3 bases, and 4 bases had no gene match. CDR3 sequence reads: CASSFRLADSTDTQYF. The CDR3 region has the DNA TGTGCCAGCAGTTTTCGACTAGCGGACAGCACAGATACGCAGTATTTT.

This clonotype was counted a few times. The genes are TRBV29-1 and TRBJ2-7; D is unclear. The CDR3 is 12 residues long. Germline V gene lookup returns CDR1 SQVTM and CDR2 ANQGSEA. The V end lost 7 bases, the J end lost 2 bases, and 12 bases lay between the germline ends. CDR3 coding DNA: TGCAGCGCCTTAACTGGCCCCTACGAGCAGTACTTC. Translation: CSALTGPYEQYF.

This clonotype appeared many times. The rearrangement links TRBV3-1 to TRBJ1-3; possibly TRBD1 for D (6 bases). V gave up 1 base and J gave up 2 bases, with 12 bases separating them. There are 16 residues in the CDR3. The germline gives CDR1 LGHDT, CDR2 YNNKEL (reference sequence). The CDR3 nucleotides are TGTGCCAGCAGCCAAGGGGGGCTGAACACTGGAAACACCATATATTTT. Translated, it gives CASSQGGLNTGNTIYF.

This clonotype was counted many times. The DNA for the CDR3 is TGTGCCACCAGCACCCTGGAGGGGATTCGCTACACCTTC. The encoded protein is CATSTLEGIRYTF. J is TRBJ1-2 and V is TRBV15; possible D gene TRBD1, 5 bases. Trimming stripped 4 bases from V and 9 bases from J, with 15 bases between. The CDR3 covers 13 residues. Germline values: CDR1 LNHNV, CDR2 YYDKDF (reference sequence).

At least ten counts were recorded for this clonotype. This chain links TRBV6-6 with TRBJ1-2; D gene uncertain. This CDR3 is built from 14 residues. CDR1 MNHNY and CDR2 SVGAGI come from the germline V gene (reference sequence). Trimming shortened V by 5 bases and J by 7 bases, and 17 bases separated the two germline ends. The CDR3 DNA follows: TGTGCCAGCAGTGACCGCGTGGCTGGCTCTGGCTACACCTTC. It codes for CASSDRVAGSGYTF.

This clonotype appeared many times. J is TRBJ2-2 and V is TRBV28; tentative D call: TRBD2 (6 bases). CDR3 length: 12 amino acids. Trimming stripped 6 bases from V and 6 bases from J, with 8 bases between. Germline assignment: CDR1 MDHEN and CDR2 SYDVKM. CDR3 protein: CASRGTPGELFF. CDR3 bases: TGTGCCAGCAGAGGGACTCCCGGGGAGCTGTTTTTT.

This clonotype showed up many times. The rearrangement joins TRBV12-3 or TRBV12-4 to TRBJ1-5; D ambiguous. Deletions cut 2 bases from V and 4 bases from J, with 6 bases between. CDR3 length equals 13 residues. CDR3 bases: TGTGCCAGCAGTTTACAGCAGAATCAGCCCCAGCATTTT. The encoded protein is CASSLQQNQPQHF.

This clonotype was counted at least ten times. The chain links TRBV5-1 to TRBJ1-5; tentative D call: TRBD1 (6 bases). The V gene lost 3 bases and the J gene lost 3 bases, with 16 bases spanning the gap. Germline V gene sequence: CDR1 SGHRS, CDR2 YFSETQ. There are 16 residues in the CDR3. Written as DNA, the CDR3 is TGCGCCAGCAGCTGGGGCCCCCAGGGGATCAATCAGCCCCAGCATTTT. Translated: CASSWGPQGINQPQHF. The full variable domain, rest sourced from reference TRBV5-1 and TRBJ1-5, is KAGVTQTPRYLIKTRGQQVTLSCSPISGHRSVSWYQQTPGQGLQFLFEYFSETQRNKGNFPGRFSGRQFSNSRSEMNVSTLELGDSALYLCASSWGPQGINQPQHFGDGTRLSIL.

This clonotype was observed many times. J is TRBJ2-7 and V is TRBV28, with 7 bases aligning to TRBD1. Germline-derived CDR1 and CDR2 are MDHEN and SYDVKM. The trim removed 6 bases at V and 2 bases at J, leaving 7 bases unmatched. CDR3 size: 14 residues. Here the CDR3 reads CASRPGTATYEQYF. CDR3 DNA sequence: TGTGCCAGCAGGCCTGGGACAGCCACCTACGAGCAGTACTTC.

The V and J genes are TRBV27 and TRBJ1-1; D is unresolved. CDR3 length: 13 residues. Germline-derived CDR1 and CDR2 are MNHEY and SMNVEV (reference sequence). V lost 5 bases and J 7 bases, leaving 14 bases between the germline ends. The DNA for the CDR3 is TGTGCCAGCAGTGCCTACCGGGTCAGTGAAGCTTTCTTT. Protein product: CASSAYRVSEAFF.

In its sample, this clonotype was seen many times. The chain employs TRBV20-1 and TRBJ1-2; D gene unclear. This CDR3 has 14 residues. The germline V and J ends were trimmed by 1 base and 3 bases, with 12 bases remaining between them. The V gene's germline CDR1 is DFQATT and CDR2 SNEGSKA (reference sequence). The CDR3 nucleotides are TGCAGTGCTAGAGTCGGCAACAGTGACTATGGCTACACCTTC. Residues: CSARVGNSDYGYTF.

This clonotype appeared many times. The chain carries TRBV5-1 and TRBJ2-5, with 7 positions matching TRBD2. The CDR3 has 16 amino acids. In germline, CDR1 is SGHRS, CDR2 YFSETQ. Trimming took 4 bases from V and 5 from J; bases not matched to a gene: 14. The CDR3 coding sequence is TGCGCCAGCAGCCCCGGGGGGACCAGTGCGGGGGAGACCCAGTACTTC. Its protein is CASSPGGTSAGETQYF.

This clonotype showed up many times. The chain recombines TRBV20-1 with TRBJ2-1; TRBD1 is a possible D gene (5 bases). CDR1 and CDR2 (germline): DFQATT, SNEGSKA (reference sequence). This CDR3 has 13 residues. V lost 8 bases, J lost 5 bases, and 16 bases lay in between. The CDR3 region has the DNA TGCAGTCGCACTCGAGACAGTAACAATGAGCAGTTCTTC. Protein sequence: CSRTRDSNNEQFF.

This clonotype was recorded many times. This chain links TRBV18 with TRBJ1-6; TRBD1 matches 8 bases. Germline loops: CDR1 KGHSH, CDR2 LQKENI. This CDR3 is built from 16 residues. Trimming at V came to 3 bases and at J to 5 bases, leaving 6 bases not matched to a gene. CDR3 amino acids: CASSPQGAGHNSPLHF. CDR3 DNA sequence: TGTGCCAGCTCACCCCAGGGGGCTGGGCATAATTCACCCCTCCACTTT.